This T cell receptor beta chain was obtained from a study of blood T cell repertoires in COVID-19. In the study overall: Samples representing acute and convalescent COVID-19 were sourced from the United States, Italy and Spain.

The data were produced by immunoSEQ multiplex PCR, yet TCRdb's version contains in-frame clones alone and is incomplete. The profile shows approximately 60,000 clones, 80% to 90% of them singletons. The CDR3 extends over 14 amino acids. Germline V gives CDR1 MNHNY, CDR2 SVGAGI (reference sequence). V was cut by 5 bases and J by 3 bases, with 13 bases left in between. This TCR was recovered from a man between 60 and 75 years old with active or convalescent COVID-19. V gene TRBV6-6 combines with J gene TRBJ1-2; tentatively, D is TRBD1 (5 bases). The specimen was peripheral blood. The CDR3 here is CASSHLIGDYGYTF. In DNA, the CDR3 is TGTGCCAGCAGTCACCTCATAGGGGACTATGGCTACACCTTC.